Listed here is a single T cell receptor (beta chain). Frequency classes this clonotype as medium-sized (0.01 to 0.1%); no count is given. The antigen this receptor binds is unknown. CDR1 SQVTM and CDR2 ANQGSEA were looked up in the germline V gene. Reading from cysteine to phenylalanine, the CDR3 counts 13 amino acids. No DNA appears here. A Human TCR Profiling Kit was used to prepare UMI-labeled 5' RACE TCRbeta libraries. Every TCRbeta library was prepared in parallel with an identical number of PCR cycles. As for how the authors treated the data: Each TCRbeta library contained between about 2,900 and 20,000 functional CDR3beta clonotypes. MIGEC 1.2.9 handled UMI extraction and consensus assembly, with a minimum of three reads required per UMI. MiXCR 3.0.3 was used to extract in-frame CDR3beta repertoires. After each sample was downsampled to 42,000 randomly selected UMIs, diversity metrics were computed in VDJtools 1.2.1. Repertoire overlap metrics D, R and F2 were calculated in VDJtools for the top 3,000 clones of each sample pair. Each CDR3 protein sequence appears as one entry after TCRdb reprocessed the reads, and no DNA is included. In this record, the V and J calls reflect TCRdb's handling and not the investigators' own analysis. The table held for this sample gives several thousand distinct CDR3 sequences. Approximately 25% of the sample goes to the ten largest clones.

The data derive from a study of human CD8 memory T cell subsets (TCRdb year 2020). About the investigation overall: The clonal relationships among stem-like (TSTEM), progenitor exhausted-like (TPEX) and effector memory CD8+ T cell subsets were assessed by comparing the TCRbeta repertoires of these subsets. TCRbeta repertoires were obtained from TSTEM, TPEX and effector memory subsets contributed by each of roughly 6 donors.

Peripheral blood mononuclear cells were isolated from healthy donor buffy coats by density gradient separation. Negative magnetic separation using EasySep or MojoSort CD8+ T cell isolation kits was how the study enriched total CD8+ T cells. For each subset, total RNA was extracted using an RNeasy Mini Kit from duplicate vials of some 150,000 sorted CD8+ T cells. PBMCs were used either fresh or after cryopreservation in fetal bovine serum containing 10% DMSO. Fluorescence-activated cell sorting on a FACSAria III was used to sort CD8+ T cell subsets to purity. General study outcomes and caveats: Greater repertoire diversity in TSTEM than in TPEX subsets was suggested by Chao1 estimates, potentially reflecting a broader range of specificities. Only TCRbeta chains were sequenced, and repertoire comparisons were based on several donors, with testing performed by paired t-tests and Bonferroni correction. Clonotypes were shared with effector memory cells by both stem-like subsets, but only minimal overlap was found between TSTEM and TPEX repertoires, suggesting distinct antigen spectra. Normalized Shannon-Wiener diversity was similarly high in the TSTEM and TPEX subsets, while the effector memory subsets were comparatively less diverse.

Material: CD8+ T cells from PBMCs. The sequence derives from a human donor in good health. The receptor chain draws on TRBV29-1 and TRBJ2-7; TCRdb designates TRBD1, a call that cannot be tested without DNA. CDR3 region: CSVRGTETYEQYF.